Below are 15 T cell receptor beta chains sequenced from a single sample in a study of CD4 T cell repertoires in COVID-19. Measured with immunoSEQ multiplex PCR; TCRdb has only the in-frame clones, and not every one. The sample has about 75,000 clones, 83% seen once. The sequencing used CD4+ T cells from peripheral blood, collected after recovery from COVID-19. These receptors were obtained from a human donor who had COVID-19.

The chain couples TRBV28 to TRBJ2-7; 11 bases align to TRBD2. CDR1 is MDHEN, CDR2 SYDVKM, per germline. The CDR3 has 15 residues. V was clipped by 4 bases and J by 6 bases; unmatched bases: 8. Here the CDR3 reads CASSSTSGMTGEQYF. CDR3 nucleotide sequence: TGTGCCAGCAGTTCGACTAGCGGGATGACAGGCGAGCAGTACTTC.

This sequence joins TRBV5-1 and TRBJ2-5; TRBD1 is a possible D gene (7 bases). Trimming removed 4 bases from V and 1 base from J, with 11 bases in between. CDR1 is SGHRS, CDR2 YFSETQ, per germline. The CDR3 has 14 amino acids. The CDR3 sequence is CASSPGDSQETQYF. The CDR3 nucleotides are TGCGCCAGCAGCCCGGGGGACAGCCAAGAGACCCAGTACTTC.

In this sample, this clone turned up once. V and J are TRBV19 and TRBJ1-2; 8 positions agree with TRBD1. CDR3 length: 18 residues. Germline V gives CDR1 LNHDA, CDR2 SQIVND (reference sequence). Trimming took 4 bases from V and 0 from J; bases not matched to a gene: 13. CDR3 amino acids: CASSTRGQGAVTNYGYTF. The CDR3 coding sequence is TGTGCCAGTAGTACTCGCGGACAGGGTGCGGTTACTAACTATGGCTACACCTTC.

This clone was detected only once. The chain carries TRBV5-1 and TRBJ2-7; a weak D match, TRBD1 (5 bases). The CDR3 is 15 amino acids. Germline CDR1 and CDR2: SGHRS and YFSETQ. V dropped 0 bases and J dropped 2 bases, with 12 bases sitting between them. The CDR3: CASSLEVAGPYEQYF. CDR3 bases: TGCGCCAGCAGCTTGGAGGTGGCAGGGCCCTACGAGCAGTACTTC.

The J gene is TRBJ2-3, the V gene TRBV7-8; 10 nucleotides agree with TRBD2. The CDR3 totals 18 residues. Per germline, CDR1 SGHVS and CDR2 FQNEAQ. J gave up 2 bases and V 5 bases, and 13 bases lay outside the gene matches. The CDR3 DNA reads TGTGCCAGCAGCCCACGAGCCGGACTAGCGGCACACACAGATACGCAGTATTTT. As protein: CASSPRAGLAAHTDTQYF. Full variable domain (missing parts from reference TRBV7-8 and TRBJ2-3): GAGVSQSPRYKVAKRGQDVALRCDPISGHVSLFWYQQALGQGPEFLTYFQNEAQLDKSGLPSDRFFAERPEGSVSTLKIQRTQQEDSAVYLCASSPRAGLAAHTDTQYFGPGTRLTVL.

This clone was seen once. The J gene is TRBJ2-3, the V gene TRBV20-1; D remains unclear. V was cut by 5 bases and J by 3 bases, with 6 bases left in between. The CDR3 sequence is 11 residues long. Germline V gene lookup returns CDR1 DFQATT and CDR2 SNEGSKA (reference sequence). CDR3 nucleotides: TGCAGTGCTGCGCCAACAGATACGCAGTATTTT. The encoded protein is CSAAPTDTQYF.

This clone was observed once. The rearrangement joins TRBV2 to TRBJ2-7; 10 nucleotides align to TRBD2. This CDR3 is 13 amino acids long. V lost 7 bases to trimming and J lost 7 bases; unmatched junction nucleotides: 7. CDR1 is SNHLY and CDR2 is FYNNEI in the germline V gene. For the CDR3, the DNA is TGTGCCAGCACTGGGCTAGCGGGAGAGGAGCAGTACTTC. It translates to CASTGLAGEEQYF.

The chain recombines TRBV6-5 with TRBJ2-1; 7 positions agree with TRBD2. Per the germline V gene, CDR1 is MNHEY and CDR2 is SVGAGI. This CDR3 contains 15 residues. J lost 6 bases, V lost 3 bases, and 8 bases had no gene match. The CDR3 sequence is CASSYRGVGFNEQFF. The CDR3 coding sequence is TGTGCCAGCAGTTATCGGGGGGTGGGATTCAATGAGCAGTTCTTC.

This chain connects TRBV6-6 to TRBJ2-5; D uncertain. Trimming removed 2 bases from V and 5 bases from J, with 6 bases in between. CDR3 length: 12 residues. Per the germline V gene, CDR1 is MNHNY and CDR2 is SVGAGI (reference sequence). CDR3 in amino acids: CASSYDRETQYF. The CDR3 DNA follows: TGTGCCAGCAGTTACGATAGGGAGACCCAGTACTTC.

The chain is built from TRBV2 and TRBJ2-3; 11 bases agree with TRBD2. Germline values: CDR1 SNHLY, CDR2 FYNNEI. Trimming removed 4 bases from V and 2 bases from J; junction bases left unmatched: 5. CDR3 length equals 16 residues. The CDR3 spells CASSGLAGGFTDTQYF. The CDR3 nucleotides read TGTGCCAGCAGTGGGCTAGCGGGGGGTTTCACAGATACGCAGTATTTT.

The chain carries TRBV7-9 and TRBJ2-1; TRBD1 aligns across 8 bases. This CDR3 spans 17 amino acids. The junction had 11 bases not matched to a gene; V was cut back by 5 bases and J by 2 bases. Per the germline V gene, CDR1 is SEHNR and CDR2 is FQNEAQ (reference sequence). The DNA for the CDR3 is TGTGCCAGCAGCCCCCCTCGGGACAGGTCGACCTACAATGAGCAGTTCTTC. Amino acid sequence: CASSPPRDRSTYNEQFF.

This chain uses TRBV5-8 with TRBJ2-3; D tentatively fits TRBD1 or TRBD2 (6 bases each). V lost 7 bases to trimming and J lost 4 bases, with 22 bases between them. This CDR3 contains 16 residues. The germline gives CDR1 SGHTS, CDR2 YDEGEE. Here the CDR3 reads CASSRERGTVSDTQYF. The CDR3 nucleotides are TGTGCCAGCTCCCGGGAGAGGGGGACGGTTTCAGATACGCAGTATTTT. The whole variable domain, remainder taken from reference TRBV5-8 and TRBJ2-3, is EAGVTQSPTHLIKTRGQQATLRCSPISGHTSVYWYQQALGLGLQFLLWYDEGEERNRGNFPPRFSGRQFPNYSSELNVNALELEDSALYLCASSRERGTVSDTQYFGPGTRLTVL.

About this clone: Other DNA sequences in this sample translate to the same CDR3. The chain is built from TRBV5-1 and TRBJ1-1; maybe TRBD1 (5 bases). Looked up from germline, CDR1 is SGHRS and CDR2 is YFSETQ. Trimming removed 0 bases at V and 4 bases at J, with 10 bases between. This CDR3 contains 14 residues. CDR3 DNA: TGCGCCAGCAGCTTGGGGGAAGGGGTCACTGAAGCTTTCTTT. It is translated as CASSLGEGVTEAFF.

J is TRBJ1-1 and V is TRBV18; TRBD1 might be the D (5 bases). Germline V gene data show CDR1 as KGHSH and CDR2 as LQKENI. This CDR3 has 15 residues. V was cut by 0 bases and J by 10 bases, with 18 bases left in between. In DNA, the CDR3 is TGTGCCAGCTCACCACCGAGCGGGAGGGGAAGGGGAGCTTTCTTT. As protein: CASSPPSGRGRGAFF.

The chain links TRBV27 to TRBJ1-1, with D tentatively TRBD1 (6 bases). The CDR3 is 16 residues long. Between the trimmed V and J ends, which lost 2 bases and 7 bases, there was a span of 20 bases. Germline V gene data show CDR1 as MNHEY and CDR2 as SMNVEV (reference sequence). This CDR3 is CASSLREWGARGEAFF. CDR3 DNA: TGTGCCAGCAGTTTAAGGGAGTGGGGGGCGCGGGGTGAAGCTTTCTTT.